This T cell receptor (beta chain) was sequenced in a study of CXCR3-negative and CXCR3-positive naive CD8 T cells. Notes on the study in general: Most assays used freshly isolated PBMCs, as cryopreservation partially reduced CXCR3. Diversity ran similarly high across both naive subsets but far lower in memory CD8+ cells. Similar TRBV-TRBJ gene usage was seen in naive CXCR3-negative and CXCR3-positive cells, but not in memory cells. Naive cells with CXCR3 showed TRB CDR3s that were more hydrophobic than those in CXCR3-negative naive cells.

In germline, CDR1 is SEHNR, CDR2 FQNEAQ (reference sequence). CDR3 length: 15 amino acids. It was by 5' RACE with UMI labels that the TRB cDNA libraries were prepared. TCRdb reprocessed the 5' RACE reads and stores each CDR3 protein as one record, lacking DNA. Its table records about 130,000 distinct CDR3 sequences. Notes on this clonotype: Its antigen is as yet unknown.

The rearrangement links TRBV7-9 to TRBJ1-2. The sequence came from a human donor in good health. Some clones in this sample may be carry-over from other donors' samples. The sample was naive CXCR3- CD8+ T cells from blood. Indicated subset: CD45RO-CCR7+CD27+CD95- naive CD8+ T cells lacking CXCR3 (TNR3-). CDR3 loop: CASSSGGATWYGYTF.